The 28 T cell receptor beta chains below were found in one sample sequenced in a study of blood T cell repertoires in COVID-19. Clones were read by immunoSEQ multiplex PCR, and TCRdb kept only the in-frame ones, dropping some. The repertoire includes some 46,000 clones, around 85% of them detected once, and less than 6.5% sits in the top ten. The sample taken for sequencing was peripheral blood. The receptors originated from a man between 60 and 75 years old with acute or convalescent COVID-19.

The genes are TRBV11-2 and TRBJ2-1, with D unclear. Trimming left V 5 bases short and J 2 bases short, with 16 bases between. This CDR3 contains 16 residues. Germline V gives CDR1 SGHAT, CDR2 FQNNGV. CDR3 sequence (DNA): TGTGCCAGCAGCCGGAGAGACGGCTTAACCTACAATGAGCAGTTCTTC. It encodes CASSRRDGLTYNEQFF.

This chain connects TRBV19 to TRBJ1-4; unclear D gene. The V gene's germline CDR1 is LNHDA and CDR2 SQIVND (reference sequence). The CDR3 runs 14 residues. V lost 4 bases and J lost 4, with 10 bases in between. The CDR3 is CASSRTVGNEKLFF. The DNA for the CDR3 is TGTGCCAGTAGTAGGACTGTCGGTAATGAAAAACTGTTTTTT.

This sequence joins TRBV28 and TRBJ2-3; tentatively, D is TRBD2 (7 bases). The V gene lost 5 bases and the J gene lost 2 bases, with 20 bases spanning the gap. From germline, CDR1 is MDHEN and CDR2 SYDVKM. The CDR3 loop spans 17 amino acids. CDR3 DNA: TGTGCCAGCAGTCCTCGGTTAACGGGGGGCCCCACAGATACGCAGTATTTT. Residues: CASSPRLTGGPTDTQYF.

This chain connects TRBV9 to TRBJ1-2; D remains unclear. The germline gives CDR1 SGDLS, CDR2 YYNGEE. The V end lost 2 bases, the J end lost 2 bases, and 13 bases lay between the germline ends. The CDR3 runs 15 residues. CDR3 sequence: CASSVVPDSNYGYTF. DNA for the CDR3: TGTGCCAGCAGCGTGGTCCCCGACTCCAACTATGGCTACACCTTC.

The rearrangement links TRBV19 to TRBJ1-2; 8 bases align to TRBD1. The germline CDR1 and CDR2 sequences are LNHDA and SQIVND (reference sequence). CDR3 length: 18 residues. With V trimmed by 6 bases and J by 2 bases, 17 bases remained unmatched. CDR3 region: CASSFSGQGAMQNYGYTF. DNA for the CDR3: TGTGCCAGTAGCTTTTCTGGGCAGGGGGCCATGCAGAACTATGGCTACACCTTC.

The chain joins TRBV7-2 to TRBJ2-5; no firm D call. From germline, CDR1 is SGHTA and CDR2 FQGNSA. CDR3 length: 15 amino acids. V lost 1 base and J 1 base, leaving 10 bases between the germline ends. This CDR3 is CASSLGRSTQETQYF. The CDR3 nucleotides are TGTGCCAGCAGCTTAGGCAGGTCCACCCAAGAGACCCAGTACTTC.

The chain uses TRBV9 and TRBJ1-2; no clear D gene. Per the germline V gene, CDR1 is SGDLS and CDR2 is YYNGEE. The CDR3 consists of 14 residues. V shed 4 bases and J shed 0 bases, with 10 bases lying between them. DNA for the CDR3: TGTGCCAGCAGCCCTTCGACAACTAACTATGGCTACACCTTC. Its protein product is CASSPSTTNYGYTF.

The CDR3 region is CASSRTRKRGEQYF. In DNA form, the CDR3 reads TGTGCCAGCAGCCGGACTCGAAAGCGTGGCGAGCAGTACTTC. The chain is built from TRBV27 and TRBJ2-7, with D maybe TRBD2 (5 bases). CDR3 length: 14 residues. Germline assignment: CDR1 MNHEY and CDR2 SMNVEV (reference sequence). The V end was cut by 6 bases, the J end by 6 bases, with 18 bases between.

The J gene is TRBJ2-3, the V gene TRBV2; 10 positions agree with TRBD2. The length of the CDR3 is 14 residues. The junction had 5 bases not matched to a gene; V was cut back by 6 bases and J by 5 bases. CDR1 and CDR2 from the germline V gene are SNHLY and FYNNEI. Written as DNA, the CDR3 is TGTGCCAGCAGGCGAGCGGGAGGGGTAGATACGCAGTATTTT. Translated: CASRRAGGVDTQYF.

This clone has only one observation. The chain joins TRBV18 to TRBJ2-7, with 12 positions matching TRBD2. Germline V gives CDR1 KGHSH, CDR2 LQKENI. CDR3 size: 15 residues. J lost 6 bases, V lost 1 base, and 4 bases had no gene match. In DNA form, the CDR3 reads TGTGCCAGCTCACCACGACTAGCGGGAGAGTTCGAGCAGTACTTC. It translates to CASSPRLAGEFEQYF.

This clone occurred once. The CDR3 sequence: CASSPPASGRSYEQYF. The CDR3 DNA reads TGTGCCAGCTCACCACCGGCTAGCGGGCGATCCTACGAGCAGTACTTC. This chain uses TRBV18 with TRBJ2-7, with 8 bases fitting TRBD2. This CDR3 region has 16 residues. Per germline, CDR1 KGHSH and CDR2 LQKENI. V dropped 0 bases and J dropped 1; count of bases not matched to a gene: 5. Filled out from reference TRBV18 and TRBJ2-7, the complete variable domain reads NAGVMQNPRHLVRRRGQEARLRCSPMKGHSHVYWYRQLPEEGLKFMVYLQKENIIDESGMPKERFSAEFPKEGPSILRIQQVVRGDSAAYFCASSPPASGRSYEQYFGPGTRLTVT.

Written as DNA, the CDR3 is TGTGCCAGCAGCAATAGCGGGAAAAACACCGGGGAGCTGTTTTTT. Amino acid sequence: CASSNSGKNTGELFF. The rearrangement links TRBV7-6 to TRBJ2-2, with 8 nucleotides matching TRBD2. V lost 5 bases, J lost 2 bases, and 4 bases stayed unmatched. Germline V gene sequence: CDR1 SGHVS, CDR2 FNYEAQ. The CDR3 covers 15 residues.

V usage is TRBV12-3 or TRBV12-4 and J usage is TRBJ1-6; D unresolved. CDR3 size: 13 residues. Trimming cost V 2 bases and J 7 bases, with 6 bases left between them. CDR3 sequence reads: CASSLIGNSPLHF. The DNA of the CDR3 is TGTGCCAGCAGTTTAATCGGGAATTCACCCCTCCACTTT.

The V gene is TRBV6-6, the J gene TRBJ1-5; a weak D match, TRBD1 (5 bases). V was cut by 5 bases and J by 1 base, with 12 bases left in between. Germline assignment: CDR1 MNHNY and CDR2 SVGAGI (reference sequence). This CDR3 has 15 residues. CDR3 nucleotides: TGTGCCAGCAGTCCGGGGGATCGGAGCAATCAGCCCCAGCATTTT. Encoded protein: CASSPGDRSNQPQHF.

The rearrangement links TRBV6-1 to TRBJ2-7; 8 bases are a match to TRBD2. V was clipped by 0 bases and J by 5 bases; unmatched bases: 9. Looked up from germline, CDR1 is MNHNS and CDR2 is SASEGT. The CDR3 runs 16 residues. The CDR3 loop is CASSEARLAYADEQYF. In nucleotides, the CDR3 is TGTGCCAGCAGTGAAGCCCGACTAGCGTACGCCGACGAGCAGTACTTC.

The sample holds a few counts of this clone. V gene TRBV10-3 combines with J gene TRBJ1-2; the match to TRBD1 covers 7 bases. Per the germline V gene, CDR1 is ENHRY and CDR2 is SYGVKD. CDR3 length: 14 residues. V shed 4 bases, J shed 4 bases, and the junction held 6 bases outside the gene matches. CDR3 in amino acids: CAISVSGQRYGYTF. The CDR3 DNA reads TGTGCCATCAGTGTATCGGGACAGCGCTATGGCTACACCTTC.

This clone came up once. The V and J genes are TRBV5-4 and TRBJ2-7, with 8 bases lining up with TRBD2. This CDR3 is 16 amino acids long. Unmatched junction bases numbered 10, after V lost 3 bases and J lost 2 bases. The V gene's germline CDR1 is SGHNT and CDR2 YYREEE (reference sequence). The CDR3 loop is CASSSTGRGSAYEQYF. The CDR3 DNA is TGTGCCAGCAGCTCGACCGGGAGGGGCTCCGCCTACGAGCAGTACTTC.

This chain links TRBV6-6 with TRBJ1-2; D gene unclear. The CDR3 sequence is 13 residues long. Trimming pared 2 bases from V and 3 bases from J, leaving 7 bases between. In germline, CDR1 is MNHNY, CDR2 SVGAGI (reference sequence). CDR3 in DNA: TGTGCCAGCAGTTACGAGGAGGACTATGGCTACACCTTC. Amino acid sequence: CASSYEEDYGYTF.

The V and J genes are TRBV7-3 and TRBJ2-3; the match to TRBD2 covers 9 bases. In germline, CDR1 is SGHTA, CDR2 FQGTGA. J gave up 7 bases and V 5 bases, and 4 bases lay outside the gene matches. This CDR3 is built from 13 residues. CDR3 sequence: CASSPGTSNTQYF. The CDR3 coding sequence is TGTGCCAGCAGCCCCGGGACTAGCAATACGCAGTATTTT.

The rearrangement uses TRBV20-1 and TRBJ2-7; 10 bases match TRBD1. In germline, CDR1 is DFQATT, CDR2 SNEGSKA (reference sequence). CDR3 length equals 11 residues. After removal of 6 bases from V and 6 bases from J, the junction contained 2 bases not matched to a gene. CDR3 DNA sequence: TGCAGTGCCGGGACAGGGGCCGAGCAGTACTTC. This codes for CSAGTGAEQYF.

The J gene is TRBJ1-2, the V gene TRBV7-3; 10 bases are shared with TRBD1. Trimming cost V 5 bases and J 12 bases; bases outside gene matches: 9. CDR3 length equals 13 residues. The germline CDR1 and CDR2 sequences are SGHTA and FQGTGA. The CDR3 is CASSLDRGLPHTF. The CDR3 DNA reads TGTGCCAGCAGCCTCGACAGGGGGCTCCCACACACCTTC.

J is TRBJ1-1 and V is TRBV5-4, with a tentative D call TRBD1 (5 bases). CDR3 length equals 14 residues. Trimming cost V 3 bases and J 2 bases, with 11 bases left between them. Germline loops: CDR1 SGHNT, CDR2 YYREEE (reference sequence). DNA for the CDR3: TGTGCCAGCAGCTCAACCGGGGGTAACACTGAAGCTTTCTTT. Translation: CASSSTGGNTEAFF.

About this clone itself: A read error may produce the germline difference seen at one junction end. The chain carries TRBV7-7 and TRBJ2-3; 9 nucleotides align to TRBD1. CDR1 and CDR2 (germline): SSHAT, FNYEAQ (reference sequence). The CDR3 loop spans 15 amino acids. The CDR3 bases are TGTGCTAGCAGCTCCGGGACAGGGACCACAGATACGCAGTATTTT. Amino acid sequence: CASSSGTGTTDTQYF.

This clone was detected once. The rearrangement joins TRBV30 to TRBJ1-3; a weak D match, TRBD1 (6 bases). CDR1 GTSNPN and CDR2 SVGIG come from the germline V gene (reference sequence). The CDR3 extends over 14 amino acids. Trimming took 2 bases from V and 1 from J, leaving 9 bases between them. CDR3 sequence (DNA): TGTGCCTGGAGTATGACAGGTTCTGGAAACACCATATATTTT. Translated, it gives CAWSMTGSGNTIYF.

The rearrangement uses TRBV4-1 and TRBJ2-2, with 7 bases aligning to TRBD1. J was trimmed by 4 bases and V by 0 bases; bases with no gene match: 5. This CDR3 has 16 amino acids. Germline CDR1 reads MGHRA; CDR2 reads YSYEKL. This CDR3 is CASSQDDRAGTGELFF. The CDR3 region has the DNA TGCGCCAGCAGCCAAGATGACAGGGCGGGCACCGGGGAGCTGTTTTTT.

This sequence joins TRBV12-5 and TRBJ2-3, with 15 positions matching TRBD2. The CDR3 is made up of 17 amino acids. V trimming: 7 bases; J trimming: 3 bases; junction bases outside the gene matches: 8. Germline CDR1 LGHNT, CDR2 FRNRAP. The CDR3 coding sequence is TGTGCTAGTGCCAACGGACTAGCGGGAGGGCGGACAGATACGCAGTATTTT. Protein sequence: CASANGLAGGRTDTQYF.

This rearrangement joins TRBV5-1 to TRBJ2-7; D is possibly TRBD2 (6 bases). This CDR3 is built from 14 residues. Per germline, CDR1 SGHRS and CDR2 YFSETQ. V shed 2 bases and J shed 4 bases, with 13 bases lying between them. Here the CDR3 reads CASSFGGGAYEQYF. For the CDR3, the DNA is TGCGCCAGCAGCTTCGGGGGAGGCGCTTACGAGCAGTACTTC.

The chain uses TRBV28 and TRBJ2-2; D is perhaps TRBD2 (6 bases). The V end was cut by 6 bases, the J end by 2 bases, with 13 bases between. CDR1 and CDR2 from the germline V gene are MDHEN and SYDVKM. The CDR3 consists of 15 residues. The CDR3 sequence: CASRYSGPNTGELFF. The CDR3 bases are TGTGCCAGCAGATACAGCGGGCCTAACACCGGGGAGCTGTTTTTT.